The 32 T cell receptor beta chains below all came from one sample that was sequenced in a study of cytomegalovirus exposure and HLA in healthy donors. This PCR relied on a set of 60 Vbeta primers and 13 Jbeta primers. Generated by immunoSEQ multiplex PCR, the TCRdb table keeps only in-frame clones and is missing some. The data show some 150,000 clones, roughly 80% seen once. Sequenced sample: PBMCs. The receptors derive from a female donor in good health and CMV-seronegative.

The gene calls are TRBV2 and TRBJ2-6; 7 bases match TRBD1. The J segment lost 6 bases and the V segment lost 6 bases, leaving 8 bases of the junction unmatched. This CDR3 is built from 15 residues. Germline CDR1 SNHLY, CDR2 FYNNEI. The CDR3 sequence: CASSKQGLEANVLTF. DNA of the CDR3: TGTGCCAGCAGCAAACAGGGGCTGGAGGCCAACGTCCTGACTTTC.

The chain couples TRBV2 to TRBJ1-2, with D possibly matching TRBD1 (6 bases). Trimming pared 2 bases from V and 3 bases from J, leaving 13 bases between. Germline V gene data show CDR1 as SNHLY and CDR2 as FYNNEI. This CDR3 contains 15 residues. CDR3 coding DNA: TGTGCCAGCAGTGAAAGATCCCACAGGGACTATGGCTACACCTTC. Protein product: CASSERSHRDYGYTF.

On this clone: At one end, the junction sequence differs from germline, possibly due to a read error. The chain couples TRBV11-2 to TRBJ2-1; 11 nucleotides agree with TRBD2. The V gene's germline CDR1 is SGHAT and CDR2 FQNNGV. This CDR3 region has 17 residues. This CDR3 reads CASSLAGGTGLYNEQFF. CDR3 coding DNA: TGTGCCAGCAGTTTAGCGGGGGGGACAGGGCTATACAATGAGCAGTTCTTC.

The chain couples TRBV7-9 to TRBJ2-2, with D maybe TRBD1 (5 bases). The V end lost 5 bases, the J end lost 0 bases, and 16 bases lay between the germline ends. Germline V gives CDR1 SEHNR, CDR2 FQNEAQ (reference sequence). This CDR3 has 17 residues. Written as DNA, the CDR3 is TGTGCCAGCAGCCTCAATCAGCGACAGTCGAACACCGGGGAGCTGTTTTTT. Its translation is CASSLNQRQSNTGELFF.

This chain uses TRBV5-4 with TRBJ2-1; TRBD2 is a possible D gene (7 bases). CDR1 and CDR2 (germline): SGHNT, YYREEE (reference sequence). CDR3 length equals 18 residues. Trimming stripped 4 bases from V and 0 bases from J, with 20 bases between. CDR3: CASSLYRAGASSYNEQFF. The CDR3 nucleotides read TGTGCCAGCAGCCTCTACCGCGCGGGGGCCAGCTCCTACAATGAGCAGTTCTTC.

V and J are TRBV9 and TRBJ1-1; a weak D match, TRBD1 (6 bases). The V gene's germline CDR1 is SGDLS and CDR2 YYNGEE. Trimming took 0 bases from V and 4 from J, leaving 13 bases between them. The CDR3 is 15 amino acids. This CDR3 is CASSVGPGAITEAFF. CDR3 nucleotides: TGTGCCAGCAGCGTAGGTCCAGGGGCGATCACTGAAGCTTTCTTT.

The chain links TRBV28 to TRBJ2-1; 7 bases align to TRBD2. The CDR3 length is 16 residues. Germline-derived CDR1 and CDR2 are MDHEN and SYDVKM. J was trimmed by 10 bases and V by 4 bases; bases with no gene match: 16. CDR3: CASSSPVGGRGGEQFF. CDR3 nucleotide sequence: TGTGCCAGCAGTTCCCCAGTCGGAGGGCGGGGAGGGGAGCAGTTCTTC.

The chain carries TRBV5-8 and TRBJ2-6; 8 positions match TRBD1. Germline loops: CDR1 SGHTS, CDR2 YDEGEE. Trimming cost V 4 bases and J 2 bases; bases outside gene matches: 8. This CDR3 has 17 amino acids. The CDR3 spells CASSRRTGLTGANVLTF. As DNA, the CDR3 is TGTGCCAGCAGCCGAAGGACAGGGCTAACTGGGGCCAACGTCCTGACTTTC.

The J gene is TRBJ1-1, the V gene TRBV5-4, with D possibly TRBD1 on 5 matching bases. From germline, CDR1 is SGHNT and CDR2 YYREEE (reference sequence). The V and J ends lost 0 bases and 2 bases respectively, with 8 bases between them. CDR3 length: 14 residues. CDR3 sequence reads: CASSLGGGNTEAFF. The CDR3 region has the DNA TGTGCCAGCAGCTTGGGGGGCGGAAACACTGAAGCTTTCTTT.

The rearrangement uses TRBV30 and TRBJ1-5; 9 bases align to TRBD1. The V segment lost 1 base and the J segment 7 bases; nucleotides outside the gene matches: 2. The CDR3 is 13 amino acids. CDR1 is GTSNPN, CDR2 SVGIG, per germline (reference sequence). The CDR3 protein is CAWSGQGGQPQHF. The CDR3 coding sequence is TGTGCCTGGAGTGGACAGGGGGGACAGCCCCAGCATTTT.

This rearrangement joins TRBV5-1 to TRBJ2-2; a weak D match, TRBD2 (5 bases). Germline V gene lookup returns CDR1 SGHRS and CDR2 YFSETQ. V was clipped by 0 bases and J by 6 bases, with 15 bases between them. The CDR3 loop spans 16 amino acids. The CDR3 nucleotides are TGCGCCAGCAGCTTGGCAGGAGGTTTAACGGCCGGGGAGCTGTTTTTT. As protein: CASSLAGGLTAGELFF.

The chain couples TRBV7-2 to TRBJ2-3; perhaps TRBD2 as D (7 bases). Trimming took 3 bases from V and 4 from J, leaving 14 bases between them. Germline V gene data show CDR1 as SGHTA and CDR2 as FQGNSA. The CDR3 has 15 amino acids. This CDR3 reads CASSFAGGRADTQYF. CDR3 nucleotide sequence: TGTGCCAGCAGCTTTGCCGGGGGGCGGGCAGATACGCAGTATTTT.

The chain recombines TRBV5-1 with TRBJ2-5; D possibly corresponds to TRBD2 (6 bases). Germline V gene data show CDR1 as SGHRS and CDR2 as YFSETQ. Trimming pared 0 bases from V and 4 bases from J, leaving 16 bases between. The CDR3 has 16 amino acids. The DNA of the CDR3 is TGCGCCAGCAGCTTGGCCCCGTTGAGGGGAGGAGAGACCCAGTACTTC. As protein: CASSLAPLRGGETQYF. Complete variable domain (other parts from reference TRBV5-1 and TRBJ2-5): KAGVTQTPRYLIKTRGQQVTLSCSPISGHRSVSWYQQTPGQGLQFLFEYFSETQRNKGNFPGRFSGRQFSNSRSEMNVSTLELGDSALYLCASSLAPLRGGETQYFGPGTRLLVL.

The chain employs TRBV14 and TRBJ1-3; perhaps TRBD1 as D (5 bases). Germline CDR1 is SGHDN and CDR2 is FVKESK. The V and J ends lost 2 bases and 2 bases respectively, with 13 bases between them. This CDR3 is built from 16 residues. CDR3: CASSQSPGKAGNTIYF. The CDR3 DNA reads as TGTGCCAGCAGCCAATCCCCAGGGAAGGCTGGAAACACCATATATTTT.

This chain joins TRBV6-5 and TRBJ2-2, with 7 positions matching TRBD1. Germline lookup yields CDR1 MNHEY and CDR2 SVGAGI. The CDR3 runs 14 residues. V lost 8 bases and J lost 4; bases outside the gene matches: 7. The DNA for the CDR3 is TGTGCCAGCGGCTTGGGACAGACCACCGGGGAGCTGTTTTTT. Protein product: CASGLGQTTGELFF.

V gene TRBV13 combines with J gene TRBJ1-3, with 10 bases aligning to TRBD1. CDR1 and CDR2 (germline): PRHDT, FYEKMQ (reference sequence). CDR3 size: 16 residues. V trimming: 5 bases; J trimming: 2 bases; junction bases outside the gene matches: 6. The CDR3 nucleotides read TGTGCCAGCAGCAACCGACAGGGGGCAACTGGAAACACCATATATTTT. Translation gives CASSNRQGATGNTIYF.

J is TRBJ2-1 and V is TRBV5-1; 7 bases map to TRBD1. The CDR3 consists of 16 residues. Germline V gene data show CDR1 as SGHRS and CDR2 as YFSETQ. With V trimmed by 5 bases and J by 4 bases, 12 bases remained unmatched. The CDR3 DNA follows: TGCGCCAGCAGGCCCGGGCCCGGGACAGCATACAATGAGCAGTTCTTC. This sequence encodes CASRPGPGTAYNEQFF.

This CDR3 is CASSELDRDGYGYTF. The CDR3 DNA reads TGTGCCAGCAGTGAATTGGACAGGGACGGCTATGGCTACACCTTC. The gene calls are TRBV25-1 and TRBJ1-2; TRBD1 matches at 8 bases. The CDR3 sequence is 15 residues long. Trimming at V came to 1 base and at J to 4 bases, leaving 5 bases not matched to a gene. Germline CDR1 MGHDK, CDR2 SYGVNS.

V usage is TRBV21-1 and J usage is TRBJ1-1; the table's D call of TRBD1 was not tested on the DNA. TRBV21-1 is given as a pseudogene. The CDR3 sequence is 15 residues long. This CDR3 is CASSIGESSNTEAFF. CDR3 DNA sequence: TGTGCCAGCAGTATAGGGGAAAGCTCGAACACTGAAGCTTTCTTT.

The chain links TRBV4-2 to TRBJ2-6; tentatively, D is TRBD1 (6 bases). The CDR3 sequence is 16 residues long. Trimming removed 0 bases from V and 0 bases from J, with 6 bases in between. CDR1 LGHNA and CDR2 YNFKEQ come from the germline V gene. Here the CDR3 reads CASSQEDSSGANVLTF. For the CDR3, the DNA is TGTGCCAGCAGCCAAGAGGACAGCTCTGGGGCCAACGTCCTGACTTTC.

This chain joins TRBV11-2 and TRBJ2-1, with TRBD1 matching 10 bases. J gave up 10 bases and V 1 base, and 1 base lay outside the gene matches. The CDR3 has 13 amino acids. Germline loops: CDR1 SGHAT, CDR2 FQNNGV. The CDR3 DNA follows: TGTGCCAGCAGCTTAGGGGGACAGGGGGAGCAGTTCTTC. It encodes CASSLGGQGEQFF.

In nucleotides, the CDR3 is TGCGCCAGCAGCGTTGCGGGCGGAACTAACTATGGCTACACCTTC. Residues: CASSVAGGTNYGYTF. The rearrangement uses TRBV5-1 and TRBJ1-2; D is undetermined. Trimming removed 4 bases at V and 0 bases at J, with 13 bases between. The CDR3 contains 15 residues. Germline assignment: CDR1 SGHRS and CDR2 YFSETQ.

The chain joins TRBV19 to TRBJ2-1; 14 bases match TRBD2. V lost 5 bases, J lost 12 bases, and 15 bases stayed unmatched. The CDR3 consists of 17 residues. Germline lookup yields CDR1 LNHDA and CDR2 SQIVND (reference sequence). In DNA, the CDR3 is TGTGCCAGTAGTTCTGTGTCCTCAGGGACTAGCGGGAGACGGCAGTTCTTC. The encoded protein is CASSSVSSGTSGRRQFF.

The V and J genes are TRBV7-2 and TRBJ2-5, with 9 bases lining up with TRBD1. Germline V CDR1 and CDR2: SGHTA, FQGNSA. Germline trimming cut 2 bases from V and 5 bases from J; bases unmatched to any gene: 9. CDR3 length equals 16 residues. The CDR3 protein is CASSLYDRGIGETQYF. CDR3 coding DNA: TGTGCCAGCAGCTTATACGACAGGGGGATTGGGGAGACCCAGTACTTC.

The sample holds one count of this clone. Relative to the germline gene, one junction end is altered; a read error may explain this. The J gene is TRBJ2-7, the V gene TRBV7-9, with 8 bases identical to TRBD2. Germline V lookup: CDR1 SEHNR, CDR2 FQNEAQ (reference sequence). The CDR3 runs to 13 residues. This chain's CDR3 is CSSSGGNSYEQYF. The CDR3 DNA sequence: TGTTCCAGCAGCGGGGGCAACTCCTACGAGCAGTACTTC. The whole variable domain, remainder taken from reference TRBV7-9 and TRBJ2-7, is DTGVSQNPRHKITKRGQNVTFRCDPISEHNRLYWYRQTLGQGPEFLTYFQNEAQLEKSRLLSDRFSAERPKGSFSTLEIQRTEQGDSAMYLCSSSGGNSYEQYFGPGTRLTVT.

The V gene is TRBV29-1, the J gene TRBJ1-3; a possible D gene is TRBD1 (6 bases). Germline V gene data show CDR1 as SQVTM and CDR2 as ANQGSEA. This CDR3 has 16 residues. V was trimmed by 3 bases and J by 2 bases, leaving 17 bases between them. CDR3 sequence (DNA): TGCAGCGTTGATGATCCAGGGGACGGGCCTGGAAACACCATATATTTT. Protein sequence: CSVDDPGDGPGNTIYF.

The CDR3: CSVAGGRYNEQFF. CDR3 DNA sequence: TGCAGCGTAGCGGGAGGGAGATACAATGAGCAGTTCTTC. The genes are TRBV29-1 and TRBJ2-1; 10 bases are shared with TRBD2. V trimming: 6 bases; J trimming: 4 bases; junction bases outside the gene matches: 3. CDR3 length: 13 amino acids. From germline, CDR1 is SQVTM and CDR2 ANQGSEA.

The DNA of the CDR3 is TGCGCCAGCAGCTTGGTCGGAGGGACAGGGGGCTGGAAAGCTTTCTTT. Its translation: CASSLVGGTGGWKAFF. This sequence joins TRBV5-1 and TRBJ1-1; TRBD1 matches at 12 bases. The CDR3 is 16 residues long. After removal of 0 bases from V and 9 bases from J, the junction contained 9 bases not matched to a gene. Germline lookup yields CDR1 SGHRS and CDR2 YFSETQ.

V and J are TRBV18 and TRBJ1-2; 9 positions agree with TRBD1. Germline lookup yields CDR1 KGHSH and CDR2 LQKENI. The CDR3 has 18 amino acids. V dropped 3 bases and J dropped 4; count of bases not matched to a gene: 15. In DNA, the CDR3 is TGTGCCAGCTCACCCCCGGGACAGGGCATCTCTCCCGTCTATGGCTACACCTTC. Translated: CASSPPGQGISPVYGYTF.

This clone was counted between two and nine times. The chain couples TRBV28 to TRBJ1-2; the D gene is possibly TRBD1 (5 bases). Germline assignment: CDR1 MDHEN and CDR2 SYDVKM. This CDR3 region has 13 residues. Trimming shortened V by 7 bases and J by 8 bases, and 17 bases separated the two germline ends. The CDR3 DNA reads as TGTGCCAGCACTTCCGGACATTCCGGGGGCTACACCTTC. It codes for CASTSGHSGGYTF.

The chain is built from TRBV6-1 and TRBJ1-4, with 9 bases aligning to TRBD1. Trimming took 4 bases from V and 7 from J; bases not matched to a gene: 4. CDR1 and CDR2 from the germline V gene are MNHNS and SASEGT. The CDR3 consists of 14 residues. CDR3 in DNA: TGTGCCAGCAGTGTCGGGACAGGGAGTGAAAAACTGTTTTTT. This gives the protein CASSVGTGSEKLFF.

This clone has ten or more counts. The chain links TRBV13 to TRBJ2-2; a possible D gene is TRBD1 (6 bases). Trimming removed 3 bases from V and 0 bases from J, with 11 bases in between. This CDR3 has 16 residues. Germline CDR1 and CDR2: PRHDT and FYEKMQ (reference sequence). The CDR3 spells CASSFQTGPNTGELFF. The CDR3 nucleotides are TGTGCCAGCAGCTTCCAAACAGGGCCGAACACCGGGGAGCTGTTTTTT.